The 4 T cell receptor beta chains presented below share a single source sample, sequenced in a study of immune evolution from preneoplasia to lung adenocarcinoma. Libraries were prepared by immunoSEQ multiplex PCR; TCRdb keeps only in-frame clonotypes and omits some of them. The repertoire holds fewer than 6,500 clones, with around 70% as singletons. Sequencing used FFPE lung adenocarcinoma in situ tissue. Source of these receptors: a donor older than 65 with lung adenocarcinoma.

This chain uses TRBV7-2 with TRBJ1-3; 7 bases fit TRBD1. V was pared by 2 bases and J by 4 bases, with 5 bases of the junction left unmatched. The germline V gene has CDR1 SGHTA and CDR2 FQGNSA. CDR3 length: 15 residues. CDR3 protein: CASSLRGHEGNTIYF. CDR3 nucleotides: TGTGCCAGCAGCTTAAGGGGGCATGAAGGAAACACCATATATTTT.

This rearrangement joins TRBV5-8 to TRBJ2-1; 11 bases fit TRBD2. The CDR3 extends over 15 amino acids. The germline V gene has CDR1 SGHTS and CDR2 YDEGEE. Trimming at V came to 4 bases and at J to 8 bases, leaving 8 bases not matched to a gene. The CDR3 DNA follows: TGTGCCAGCAGCGGGACTAGCGGCCTGAGCGATGAGCAGTTCTTC. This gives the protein CASSGTSGLSDEQFF.

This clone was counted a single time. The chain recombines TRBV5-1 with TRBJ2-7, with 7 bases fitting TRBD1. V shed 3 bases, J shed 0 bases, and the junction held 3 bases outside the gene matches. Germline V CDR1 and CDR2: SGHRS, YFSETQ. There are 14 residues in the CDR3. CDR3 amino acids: CASSSRGNSYEQYF. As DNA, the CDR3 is TGCGCCAGCAGCTCCAGGGGGAACTCCTACGAGCAGTACTTC.

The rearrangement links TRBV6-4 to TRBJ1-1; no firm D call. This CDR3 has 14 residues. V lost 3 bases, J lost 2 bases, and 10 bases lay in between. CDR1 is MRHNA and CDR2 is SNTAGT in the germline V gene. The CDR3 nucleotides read TGTGCCAGCAGTGAGCGGCACTATAACACTGAAGCTTTCTTT. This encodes CASSERHYNTEAFF.